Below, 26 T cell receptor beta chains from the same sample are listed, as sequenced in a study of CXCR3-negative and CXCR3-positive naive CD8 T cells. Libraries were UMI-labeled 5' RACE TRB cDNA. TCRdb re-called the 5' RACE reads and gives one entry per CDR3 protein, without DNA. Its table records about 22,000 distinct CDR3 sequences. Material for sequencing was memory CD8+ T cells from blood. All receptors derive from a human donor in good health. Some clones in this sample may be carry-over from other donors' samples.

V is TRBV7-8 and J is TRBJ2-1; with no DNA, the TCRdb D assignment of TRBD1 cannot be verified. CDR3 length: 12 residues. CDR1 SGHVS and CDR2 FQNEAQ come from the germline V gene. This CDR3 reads CASSFPGDEQFF.

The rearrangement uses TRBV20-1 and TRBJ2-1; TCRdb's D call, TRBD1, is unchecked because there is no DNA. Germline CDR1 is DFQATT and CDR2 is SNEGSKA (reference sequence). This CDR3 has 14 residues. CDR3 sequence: CSAREDRGHNEQFF.

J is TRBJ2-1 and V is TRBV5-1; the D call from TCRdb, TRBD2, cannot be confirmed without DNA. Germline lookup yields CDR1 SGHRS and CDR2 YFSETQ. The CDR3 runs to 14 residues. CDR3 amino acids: CASSNGLADNEQFF.

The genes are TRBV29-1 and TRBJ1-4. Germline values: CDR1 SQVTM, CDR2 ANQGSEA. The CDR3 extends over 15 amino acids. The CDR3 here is CSVEASSGGLEKLFF. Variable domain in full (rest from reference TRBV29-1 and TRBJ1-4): SAVISQKPSRDICQRGTSLTIQCQVDSQVTMMFWYRQQPGQSLTLIATANQGSEATYESGFVIDKFPISRPNLTFSTLTVSNMSPEDSSIYLCSVEASSGGLEKLFFGSGTQLSVL.

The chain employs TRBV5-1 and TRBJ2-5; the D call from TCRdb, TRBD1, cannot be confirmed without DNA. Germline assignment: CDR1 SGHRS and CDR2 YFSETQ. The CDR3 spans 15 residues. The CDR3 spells CASSLYRVYQETQYF. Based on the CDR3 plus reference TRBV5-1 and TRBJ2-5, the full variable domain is KAGVTQTPRYLIKTRGQQVTLSCSPISGHRSVSWYQQTPGQGLQFLFEYFSETQRNKGNFPGRFSGRQFSNSRSEMNVSTLELGDSALYLCASSLYRVYQETQYFGPGTRLLVL.

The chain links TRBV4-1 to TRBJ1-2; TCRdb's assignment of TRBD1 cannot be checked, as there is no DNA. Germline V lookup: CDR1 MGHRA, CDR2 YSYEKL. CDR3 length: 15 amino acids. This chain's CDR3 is CASSPREGDSYGYTF.

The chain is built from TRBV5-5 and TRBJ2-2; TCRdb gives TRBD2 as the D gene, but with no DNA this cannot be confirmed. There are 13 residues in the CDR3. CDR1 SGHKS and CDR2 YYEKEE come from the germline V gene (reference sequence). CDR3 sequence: CASSPLPSGELFF.

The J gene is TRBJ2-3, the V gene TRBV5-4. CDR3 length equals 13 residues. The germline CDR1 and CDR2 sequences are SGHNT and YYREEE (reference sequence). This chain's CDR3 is CASSLGVGDTQYF.

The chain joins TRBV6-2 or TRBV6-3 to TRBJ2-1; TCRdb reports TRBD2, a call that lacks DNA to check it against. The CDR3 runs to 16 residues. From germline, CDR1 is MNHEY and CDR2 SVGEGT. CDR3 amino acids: CASSYLAEGAYNEQFF.

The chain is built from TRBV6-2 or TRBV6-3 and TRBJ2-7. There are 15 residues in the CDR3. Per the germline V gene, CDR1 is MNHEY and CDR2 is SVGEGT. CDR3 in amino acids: CASSYGQASSYEQYF.

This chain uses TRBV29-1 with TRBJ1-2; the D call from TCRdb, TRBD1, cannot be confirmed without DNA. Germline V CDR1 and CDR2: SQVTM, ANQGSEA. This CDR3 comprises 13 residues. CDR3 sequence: CSVVPTENYGYTF. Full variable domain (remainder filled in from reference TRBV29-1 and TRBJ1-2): SAVISQKPSRDICQRGTSLTIQCQVDSQVTMMFWYRQQPGQSLTLIATANQGSEATYESGFVIDKFPISRPNLTFSTLTVSNMSPEDSSIYLCSVVPTENYGYTFGSGTRLTVV.

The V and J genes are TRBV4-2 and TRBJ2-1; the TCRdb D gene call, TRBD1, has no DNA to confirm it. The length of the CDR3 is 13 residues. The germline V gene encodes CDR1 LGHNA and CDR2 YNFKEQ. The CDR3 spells CASRAGGFDEQFF.

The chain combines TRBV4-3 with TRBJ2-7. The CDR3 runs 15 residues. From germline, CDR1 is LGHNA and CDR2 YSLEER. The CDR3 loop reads CASSQETRSSYEQYF.

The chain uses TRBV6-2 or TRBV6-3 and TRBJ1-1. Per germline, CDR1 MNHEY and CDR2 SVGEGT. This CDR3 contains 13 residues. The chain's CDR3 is CASRFTMNTEAFF.

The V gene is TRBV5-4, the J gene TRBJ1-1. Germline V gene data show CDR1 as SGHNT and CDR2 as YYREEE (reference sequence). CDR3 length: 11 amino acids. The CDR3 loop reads CASSRKTEAFF.

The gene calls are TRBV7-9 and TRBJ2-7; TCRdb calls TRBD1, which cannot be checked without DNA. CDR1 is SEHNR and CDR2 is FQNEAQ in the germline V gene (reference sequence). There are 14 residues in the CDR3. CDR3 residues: CASILEGGGYEQYF. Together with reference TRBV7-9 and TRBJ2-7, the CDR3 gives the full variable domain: DTGVSQNPRHKITKRGQNVTFRCDPISEHNRLYWYRQTLGQGPEFLTYFQNEAQLEKSRLLSDRFSAERPKGSFSTLEIQRTEQGDSAMYLCASILEGGGYEQYFGPGTRLTVT.

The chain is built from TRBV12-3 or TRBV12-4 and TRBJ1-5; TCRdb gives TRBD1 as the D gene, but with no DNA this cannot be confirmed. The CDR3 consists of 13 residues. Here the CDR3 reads CASTGQGAQPQHF.

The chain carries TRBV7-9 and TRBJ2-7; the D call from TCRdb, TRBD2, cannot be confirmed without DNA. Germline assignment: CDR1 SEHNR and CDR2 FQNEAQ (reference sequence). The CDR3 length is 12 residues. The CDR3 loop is CASSLTSYEQYF.

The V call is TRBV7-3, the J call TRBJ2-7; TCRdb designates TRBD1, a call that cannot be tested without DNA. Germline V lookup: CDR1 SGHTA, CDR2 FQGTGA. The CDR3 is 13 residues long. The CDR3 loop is CASTPGGRYEQYF.

The CDR3 loop reads CSASGTLNYEQYF. V and J are TRBV20-1 and TRBJ2-7; TCRdb's D gene call, TRBD2, goes unchecked for lack of DNA. Germline V gene lookup returns CDR1 DFQATT and CDR2 SNEGSKA (reference sequence). The CDR3 runs 13 residues.

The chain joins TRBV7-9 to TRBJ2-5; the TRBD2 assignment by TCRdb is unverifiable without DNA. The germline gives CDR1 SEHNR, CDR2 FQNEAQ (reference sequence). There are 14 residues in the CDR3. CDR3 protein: CASSLNLGSETQYF.

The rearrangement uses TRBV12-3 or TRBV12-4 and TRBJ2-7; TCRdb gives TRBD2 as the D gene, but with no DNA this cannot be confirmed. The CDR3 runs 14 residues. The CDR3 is CASSFGLAGFEQYF.

This CDR3 is CASSQPGGSYEQYF. J is TRBJ2-7 and V is TRBV12-3 or TRBV12-4; TCRdb lists TRBD1, though no DNA is available to test this call. The CDR3 totals 14 residues.

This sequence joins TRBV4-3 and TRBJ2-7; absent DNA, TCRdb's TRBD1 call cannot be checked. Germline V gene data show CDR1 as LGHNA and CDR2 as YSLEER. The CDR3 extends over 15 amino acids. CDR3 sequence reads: CASSQENRQSYEQYF.

The chain's CDR3 is CASMAGNGANVLTF. This rearrangement joins TRBV25-1 to TRBJ2-6. This CDR3 is 14 amino acids long. CDR1 is MGHDK, CDR2 SYGVNS, per germline.

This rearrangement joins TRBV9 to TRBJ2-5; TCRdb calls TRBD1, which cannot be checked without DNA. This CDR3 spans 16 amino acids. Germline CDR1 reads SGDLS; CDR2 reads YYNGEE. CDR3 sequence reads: CASSTRTGGDRETQYF.